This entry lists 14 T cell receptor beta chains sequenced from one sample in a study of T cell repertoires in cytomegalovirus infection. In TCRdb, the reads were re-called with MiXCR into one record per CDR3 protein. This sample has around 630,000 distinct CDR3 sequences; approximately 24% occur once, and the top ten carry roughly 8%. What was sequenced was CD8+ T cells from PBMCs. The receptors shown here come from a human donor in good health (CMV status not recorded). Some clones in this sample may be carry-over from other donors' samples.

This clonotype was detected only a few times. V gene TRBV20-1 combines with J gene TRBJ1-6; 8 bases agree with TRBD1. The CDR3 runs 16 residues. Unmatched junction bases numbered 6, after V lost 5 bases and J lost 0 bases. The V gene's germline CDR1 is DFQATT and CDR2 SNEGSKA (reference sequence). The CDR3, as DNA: TGCAGTGCTCCGGACAGGGCGAGCTCCTATAATTCACCCCTCCACTTT. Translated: CSAPDRASSYNSPLHF.

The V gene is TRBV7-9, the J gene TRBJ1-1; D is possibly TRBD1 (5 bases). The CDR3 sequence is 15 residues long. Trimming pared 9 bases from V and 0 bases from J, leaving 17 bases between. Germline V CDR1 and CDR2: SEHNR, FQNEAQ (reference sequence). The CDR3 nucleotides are TGTGCCAGAAGCGACACCCAGGGTCTGAACACTGAAGCTTTCTTT. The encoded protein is CARSDTQGLNTEAFF.

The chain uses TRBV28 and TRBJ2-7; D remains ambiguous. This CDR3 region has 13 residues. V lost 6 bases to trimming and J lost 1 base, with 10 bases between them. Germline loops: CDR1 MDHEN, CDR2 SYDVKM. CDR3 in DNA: TGTGCCAGCAGCTCACTCTTTTCCTACGAGCAGTACGTC. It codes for CASSSLFSYEQYV.

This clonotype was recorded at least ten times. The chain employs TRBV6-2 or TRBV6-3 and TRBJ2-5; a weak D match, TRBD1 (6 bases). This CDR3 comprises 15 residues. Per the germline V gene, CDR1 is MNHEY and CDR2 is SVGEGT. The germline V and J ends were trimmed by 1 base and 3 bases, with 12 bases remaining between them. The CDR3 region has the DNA TGTGCCAGCAGTTACTTGACAGGATTAGAAGAGACCCAGTACTTC. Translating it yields CASSYLTGLEETQYF.

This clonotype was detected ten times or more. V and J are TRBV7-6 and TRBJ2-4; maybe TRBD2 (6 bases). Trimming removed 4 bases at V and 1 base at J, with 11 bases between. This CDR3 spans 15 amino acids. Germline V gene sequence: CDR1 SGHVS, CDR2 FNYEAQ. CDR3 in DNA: TGTGCCAGCAGCTCCCGTGGGGGGGCCAAAAACATTCAGTACTTC. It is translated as CASSSRGGAKNIQYF.

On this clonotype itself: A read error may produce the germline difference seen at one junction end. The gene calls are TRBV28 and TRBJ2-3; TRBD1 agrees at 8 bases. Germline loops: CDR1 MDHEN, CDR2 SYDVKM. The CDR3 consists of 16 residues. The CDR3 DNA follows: TGTGCCAGCAGCGACCCAGGGGGCCTAGCCACAGATGCGCAGTATTTT. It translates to CASSDPGGLATDAQYF.

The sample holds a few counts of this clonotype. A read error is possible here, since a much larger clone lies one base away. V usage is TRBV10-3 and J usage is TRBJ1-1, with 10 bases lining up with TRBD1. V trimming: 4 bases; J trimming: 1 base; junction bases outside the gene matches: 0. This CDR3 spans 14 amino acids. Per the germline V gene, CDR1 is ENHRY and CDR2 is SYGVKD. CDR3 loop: CAISGQGANTEAFF. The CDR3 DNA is TGTGCCATCAGTGGACAGGGGGCGAACACTGAAGCTTTCTTT.

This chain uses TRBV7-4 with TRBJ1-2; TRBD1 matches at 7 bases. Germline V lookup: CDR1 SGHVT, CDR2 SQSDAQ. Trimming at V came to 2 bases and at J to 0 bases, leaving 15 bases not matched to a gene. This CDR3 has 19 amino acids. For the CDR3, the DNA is TGTGCCAGCAGCTTAATTCCGGAGGACAGGTTAACACCTAACTATGGCTACACCTTC. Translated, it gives CASSLIPEDRLTPNYGYTF.

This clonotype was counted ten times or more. The CDR3: CASSCPEDSPLAEQYV. The CDR3 DNA reads TGTGCCAGCAGCTGCCCGGAGGACTCCCCCTTGGCCGAGCAGTACGTC. The chain links TRBV7-4 to TRBJ2-7, with a tentative D call TRBD2 (5 bases). The CDR3 consists of 16 residues. Trimming pared 4 bases from V and 6 bases from J, leaving 22 bases between. CDR1 is SGHVT, CDR2 SQSDAQ, per germline.

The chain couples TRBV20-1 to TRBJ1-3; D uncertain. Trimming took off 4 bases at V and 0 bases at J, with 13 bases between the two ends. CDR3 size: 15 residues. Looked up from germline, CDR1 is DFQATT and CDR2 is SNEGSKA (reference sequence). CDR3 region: CSATYGVSSGNTIYF. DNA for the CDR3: TGCAGTGCTACCTATGGGGTTAGCTCTGGAAACACCATATATTTT.

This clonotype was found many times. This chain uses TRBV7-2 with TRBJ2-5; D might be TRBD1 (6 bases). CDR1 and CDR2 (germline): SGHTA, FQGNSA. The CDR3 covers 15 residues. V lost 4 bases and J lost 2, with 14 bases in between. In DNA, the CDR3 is TGTGCCAGCAGCTCGTCTAAGGACAGACAAGAGACCCAGTACTTC. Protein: CASSSSKDRQETQYF.

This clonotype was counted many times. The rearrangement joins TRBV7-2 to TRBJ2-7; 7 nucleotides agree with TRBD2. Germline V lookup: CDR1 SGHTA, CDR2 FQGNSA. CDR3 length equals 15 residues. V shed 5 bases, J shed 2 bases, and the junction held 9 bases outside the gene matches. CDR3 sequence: CASSPRGVSAYEQYF. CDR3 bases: TGTGCCAGCAGCCCCCGGGGGGTTAGTGCCTACGAGCAGTACTTC. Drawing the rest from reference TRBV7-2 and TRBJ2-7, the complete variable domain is GAGVSQSPSNKVTEKGKDVELRCDPISGHTALYWYRQSLGQGLEFLIYFQGNSAPDKSGLPSDRFSAERTGGSVSTLTIQRTQQEDSAVYLCASSPRGVSAYEQYFGPGTRLTVT.

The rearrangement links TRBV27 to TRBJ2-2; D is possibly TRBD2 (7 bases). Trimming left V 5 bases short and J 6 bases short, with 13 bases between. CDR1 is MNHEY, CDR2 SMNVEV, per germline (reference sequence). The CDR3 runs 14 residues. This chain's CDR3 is CASSRGAISGELFF. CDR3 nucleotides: TGTGCCAGCAGTCGGGGGGCGATCTCCGGGGAGCTGTTTTTT.

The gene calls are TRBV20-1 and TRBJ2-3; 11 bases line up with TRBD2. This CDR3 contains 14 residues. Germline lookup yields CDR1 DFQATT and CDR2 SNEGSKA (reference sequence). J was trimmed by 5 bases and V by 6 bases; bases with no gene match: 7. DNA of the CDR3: TGCAGTGCGGAGACTAGCGGGGTTCTAGATACGCAGTATTTT. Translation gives CSAETSGVLDTQYF.